This TCR beta chain comes out of a study of naive and memory T cell subsets listed by TCRdb under 2017. Concerning the study at large: Sorted naive and memory T cell subsets from peripheral blood were analyzed in the study using a UMI-based, open-source pipeline for TCR alpha and beta sequencing. Complete agreement was observed between the functional CMV T cell responses and the IgG serology results. RNA was DNase-treated and reverse transcribed with TCR constant-region primers, mostly using SuperScript III. What the authors observed across the whole study: Naive repertoires, especially CD8, contained a few larger clonotypes, possibly memory cells re-expressing CD45RA. Single alpha or beta chain sequences, rather than paired alpha/beta receptors, were used to define clonotypes. No ground truth was available to validate the repertoire findings for the naive and memory subsets. RNA-based TCR counts may be affected by expression changes linked to T cell activation and differentiation. After error correction, over 95% of naive TCR sequences appeared only once, giving much steeper abundance distributions than memory subsets. TCR abundance followed a power law with an exponent that was different for naive and memory subsets but consistent across the three individuals. In both CD4 and CD8 cells, going from naive through CM, EM and EMRA, the Gini index went up while Shannon and inverse Simpson diversity went down.

This clonotype was recorded a few times. It has no known antigen specificity. It has no much larger one-base neighbor in the sample; base qualities were not kept. The receptor library was made with UMI-ligation and nested PCR. An equimolar mix of two oligonucleotides covering both TRBC1 and TRBC2 was used as the beta constant-region primer. The ligated cDNA went through four rounds of PCR with nested alpha and beta constant-region primers together with the SP2 primer. A single-stranded oligonucleotide containing the SP2 primer and a 12-nucleotide UMI was joined to the 3' end of the cDNA by T4 RNA ligase 1. Incubation of the ligation reaction was carried out at 16 degrees C for 20-24 hours. PCR2 was typically run as a SYBR Green qPCR and stopped at a predetermined threshold to prevent over-amplification. Every purification after the first one was done using Agencourt AMPure XP magnetic beads. Library quantification was done by Qubit, followed by a TapeStation check on which the main peak was expected at around 650 bp. The pooled libraries were sequenced on an Illumina MiSeq using v2 2x251 paired-end kits, which usually yielded roughly 1-2.2 million reads per sample. Each sample library was pooled at about 4 nM, and about 5-7.5% PhiX was included to improve cluster recognition. Per the authors' processing: V and J genes were assigned to Demultiplexor-processed FASTQ reads by Decombinator through tag matching, with a single base-pair mismatch being allowed. By using UMIs, Collapsinator corrected both sequencing errors and the frequency errors caused by PCR heterogeneity. TCRs were translated and CDR3s were extracted from the conserved cysteine to the FGXG phenylalanine by CDR3Translator, with non-productive sequences being flagged. Gini, Shannon entropy and inverse Simpson indices were calculated on repertoires that had been subsampled to equal numbers of UMI-defined TCRs. Within the linear range, a power law was fitted to clonotype abundance distributions using maximum likelihood. Similar UMI counts, unique TCR numbers and clonal distributions were obtained with the pipeline and with MIGEC on one naive CD8 sample. In one analysis, naive TCRs that were also found in any memory subset of the same donor were excluded from the naive repertoire. A set of 6,000 to 8,000 CMV-associated CDR3 sequences, compiled from VDJdb and a published dataset, was used to search the repertoires. TCRdb itself trimmed the public reads at Q25 with fastp, ran MiXCR and retained productive beta chains. For every CDR3 protein sequence, its rows merge into one entry that carries the most common genes and DNA. In this record, the V and J calls reflect TCRdb's handling and not the investigators' own analysis. The sample includes 150,000 or so distinct CDR3 sequences, with over 20% observed a single time. The top ten constitute about 0.11% of the sample.

From the second PCR step onward, the TCR alpha chain libraries and the TCR beta chain libraries were amplified separately. Donor CMV status was determined by IFNgamma production from CD4+ T cells after overnight stimulation of fresh PBMCs with CMV viral lysate. CD4 T cells were positively selected with Miltenyi beads, followed by positive selection of CD8 T cells from the CD4-negative fraction. Cells were stained for CD3, CD4, CD8, CD45RA, CD27 and a live/dead dye and were sorted on a BD Aria II into four subsets based on CD45RA and CD27. A few healthy volunteers provided blood, and each donor's sample was split into CD4 and CD8 T cells and then further divided into four differentiation subsets. Approximately 0.13 L of peripheral blood was drawn per donor, and PBMC were isolated by Ficoll-Paque PLUS density-gradient centrifugation. Sorted cells were lysed in RLT buffer, after which RNA was extracted using a Qiagen RNeasy kit and stored at -80 degrees C.

From cysteine to phenylalanine, the CDR3 is 15 amino acids long. Here the CDR3 DNA is all that survives: 45 bases in frame from base 1. The V end loses 1 base and the J end loses 2 bases, and a stretch of 9 bases separates them. The germline V gene (reference sequence) gives CDR1 as LNHDA and CDR2 as SQIVND. The material sequenced was naive CD4+ T cells from blood. The sample's cell subset or site label, in plain terms: naive T cells, CD45RA high CD27+. The V and J segments used are TRBV19 and TRBJ1-5; no D gene is confidently identified. This sequence originates from a human donor in good health. In nucleotides, the sequence is TGTGCCAGTAGTATAGGGCAGTTGGGCAATCAGCCCCAGCATTTT. This gives the protein CASSIGQLGNQPQHF.